These 6 T cell receptor beta chains were all obtained from the same sample, sequenced in a study of cytomegalovirus exposure and HLA in healthy donors. The PCR used 60 Vbeta and 13 Jbeta primers. Measured with immunoSEQ multiplex PCR; TCRdb has only the in-frame clones, and not every one. The sample has just under 95,000 clones; approximately 84% are singletons. The sequencing sample was made of PBMCs. The source is a girl aged 2 to 10 in good health and CMV-seropositive.

This clone was detected only once. The V gene is TRBV5-1, the J gene TRBJ2-1; the D is unclear. Germline assignment: CDR1 SGHRS and CDR2 YFSETQ. The V end was cut by 2 bases, the J end by 0 bases, with 6 bases between. The CDR3 spans 14 residues. The chain's CDR3 is CASSFLSSYNEQFF. The CDR3 DNA is TGCGCCAGCAGCTTTCTTAGCTCCTACAATGAGCAGTTCTTC.

The chain has TRBV4-3 and TRBJ2-7; D remains ambiguous. Germline-derived CDR1 and CDR2 are LGHNA and YSLEER. Trimming left V 1 base short and J 4 bases short, with 8 bases between. The CDR3 runs to 13 residues. The CDR3 bases are TGCGCCAGCAGCCAAGTTTTAGAGTACGAGCAGTACTTC. Translating gives CASSQVLEYEQYF.

This clone appeared a few times. This chain links TRBV30 with TRBJ2-7; possibly TRBD1 for D (6 bases). V was trimmed by 0 bases and J by 1 base, leaving 7 bases between them. The germline V gene encodes CDR1 GTSNPN and CDR2 SVGIG (reference sequence). This CDR3 comprises 13 residues. CDR3 nucleotide sequence: TGTGCCTGGAGTGTAGGGGGTTCCTACGAGCAGTACTTC. Translating gives CAWSVGGSYEQYF. Filled out from reference TRBV30 and TRBJ2-7, the complete variable domain reads SQTIHQWPATLVQPVGSPLSLECTVEGTSNPNLYWYRQAAGRGLQLLFYSVGIGQISSEVPQNLSASRPQDRQFILSSKKLLLSDSGFYLCAWSVGGSYEQYFGPGTRLTVT.

This sequence joins TRBV23-1 and TRBJ2-7; 7 nucleotides match TRBD1. TRBV23-1 is designated an ORF whose function remains uncertain. CDR3 length equals 16 residues. V dropped 0 bases and J dropped 4; count of bases not matched to a gene: 9. The CDR3 region is CASSQSIQGLYYEQYF. CDR3 coding DNA: TGCGCCAGCAGTCAATCGATACAGGGGCTTTATTACGAGCAGTACTTC.

The chain is built from TRBV27 and TRBJ2-7; 7 bases match TRBD1. Trimming at V came to 6 bases and at J to 5 bases, leaving 10 bases not matched to a gene. The CDR3 runs 14 residues. CDR1 and CDR2 (germline): MNHEY, SMNVEV (reference sequence). The DNA for the CDR3 is TGTGCCAGCAGCCCCACAGGGGTTTTACACGAGCAGTACTTC. It codes for CASSPTGVLHEQYF.

The J gene is TRBJ1-5, the V gene TRBV30; D unclear. Germline loops: CDR1 GTSNPN, CDR2 SVGIG (reference sequence). There are 14 residues in the CDR3. Between the trimmed V and J ends, which lost 5 bases and 0 bases, there was a span of 11 bases. The DNA for the CDR3 is TGTGCCTGGGGGGAGAGTTATAGCAATCAGCCCCAGCATTTT. Translated: CAWGESYSNQPQHF.